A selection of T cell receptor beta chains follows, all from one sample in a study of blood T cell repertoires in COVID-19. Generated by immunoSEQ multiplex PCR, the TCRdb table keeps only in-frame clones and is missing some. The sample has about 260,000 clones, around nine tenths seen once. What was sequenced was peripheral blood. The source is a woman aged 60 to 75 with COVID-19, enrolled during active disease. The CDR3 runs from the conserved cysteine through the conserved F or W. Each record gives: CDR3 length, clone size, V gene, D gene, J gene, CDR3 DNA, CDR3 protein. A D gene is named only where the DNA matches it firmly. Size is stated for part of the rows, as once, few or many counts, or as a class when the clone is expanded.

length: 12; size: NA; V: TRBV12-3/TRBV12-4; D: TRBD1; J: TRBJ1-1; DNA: TGTGCCAGCAGTTCCTCTAGGGGGCAAGCTTTCTTT; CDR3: CASSSSRGQAFF
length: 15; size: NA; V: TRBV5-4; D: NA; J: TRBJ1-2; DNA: TGTGCCAGCAGCTTTACACAGGCGTCTTACTATGGCTACACCTTC; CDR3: CASSFTQASYYGYTF
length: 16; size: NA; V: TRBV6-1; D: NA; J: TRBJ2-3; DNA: TGTGCCAGCAGTGAAGAGCCCTTAGGAGGGACAGATACGCAGTATTTT; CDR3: CASSEEPLGGTDTQYF
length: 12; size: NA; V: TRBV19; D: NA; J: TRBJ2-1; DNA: TGTGCCAGTAGCGGGACTCACAATGAGCAGTTCTTC; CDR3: CASSGTHNEQFF
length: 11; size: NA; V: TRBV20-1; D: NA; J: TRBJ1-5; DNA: TGCAGTGCGACCGGGGGTCAGCCCCAGCATTTT; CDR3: CSATGGQPQHF
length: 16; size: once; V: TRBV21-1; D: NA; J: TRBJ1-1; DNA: TGTGCCAGCAGCAAATTGGGACAGAAAAGCCGACCTGAAGCTTTCTTT; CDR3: CASSKLGQKSRPEAFF
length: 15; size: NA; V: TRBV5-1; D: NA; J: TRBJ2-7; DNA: TGCGCCAGCAGCCGAGGACAGCATAACCCCTACGAGCAGTACTTC; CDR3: CASSRGQHNPYEQYF
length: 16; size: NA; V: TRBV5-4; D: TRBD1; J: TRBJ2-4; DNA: TGTGCCAGCAGCTGGGGGACAGGGGGCGCCAAAAACATTCAGTACTTC; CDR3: CASSWGTGGAKNIQYF
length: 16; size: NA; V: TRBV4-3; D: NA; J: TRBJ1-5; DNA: TGCGCCAGCAGCCAAGATCTTGTCAGTAGCAATCAGCCCCAGCATTTT; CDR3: CASSQDLVSSNQPQHF
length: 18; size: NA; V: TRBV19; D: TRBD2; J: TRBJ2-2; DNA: TGTGCCAGTAGTATGGGACTAGCGGGGTTCGCGAACACCGGGGAGCTGTTTTTT; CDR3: CASSMGLAGFANTGELFF
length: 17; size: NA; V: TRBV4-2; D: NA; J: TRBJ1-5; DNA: TGTGCCAGCAGCCAAGTAACGGGGGGGCAGGTCAATCAGCCCCAGCATTTT; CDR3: CASSQVTGGQVNQPQHF
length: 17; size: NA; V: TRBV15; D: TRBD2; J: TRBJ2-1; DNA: TGTGCCACCAGCAGAGATCTCAGCGGGAGTATGTCGAATGAGCAGTTCTTC; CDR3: CATSRDLSGSMSNEQFF
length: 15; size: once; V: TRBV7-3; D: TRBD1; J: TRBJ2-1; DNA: TGTGCCAGCAGCTTAGCCGGACAGGGGTACAATGAGCAGTTCTTC; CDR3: CASSLAGQGYNEQFF
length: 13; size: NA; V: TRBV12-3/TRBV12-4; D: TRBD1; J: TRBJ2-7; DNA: TGTGCCAGCACGGACAGGGGAGTTTACGAGCAGTACTTC; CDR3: CASTDRGVYEQYF
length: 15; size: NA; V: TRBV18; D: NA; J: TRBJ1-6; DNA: TGTGCCAGCTCACCTTTGGGGGCCGAGGTTTCACCCCTCCACTTT; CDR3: CASSPLGAEVSPLHF
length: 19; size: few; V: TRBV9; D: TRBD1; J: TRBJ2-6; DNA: TGTGCCAGCAGCACTCGGGACAGGGGGGTTCTCTCTGGGGCCAACGTCCTGACTTTC; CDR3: CASSTRDRGVLSGANVLTF
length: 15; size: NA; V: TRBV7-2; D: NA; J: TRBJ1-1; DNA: TGTGCCAGCAGCTTGTTGTGGCACGGGGGCACTGAAGCTTTCTTT; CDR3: CASSLLWHGGTEAFF
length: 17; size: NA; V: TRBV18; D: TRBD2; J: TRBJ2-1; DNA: TGTGCCAGCTCACCGGAGGCTAGCGGTTTTTCCTACAATGAGCAGTTCTTC; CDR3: CASSPEASGFSYNEQFF
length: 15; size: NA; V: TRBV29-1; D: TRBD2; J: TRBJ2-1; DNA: TGCAGCGTTCATGGTGGTAGCGGGACCTACAATGAGCAGTTCTTC; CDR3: CSVHGGSGTYNEQFF
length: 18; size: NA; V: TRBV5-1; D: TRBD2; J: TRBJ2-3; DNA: TGCGCCAGCAGCCCTAGGGGGGGGCCTAGCGGGATATTTGATACGCAGTATTTT; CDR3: CASSPRGGPSGIFDTQYF
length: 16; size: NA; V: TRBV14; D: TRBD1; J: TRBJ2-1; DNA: TGTGCCAGCAGCCGGGGCTACAGGGGGATCAACAATGAGCAGTTCTTC; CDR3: CASSRGYRGINNEQFF
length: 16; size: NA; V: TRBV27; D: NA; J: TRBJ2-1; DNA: TGTGCCAGCAGTTCCTCTGGGGCGATCGGACCTAATGAGCAGTTCTTC; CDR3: CASSSSGAIGPNEQFF
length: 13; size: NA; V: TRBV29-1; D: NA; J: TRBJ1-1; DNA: TGCAGCGTTGAAGATGCACGGAGAACTGAAGCTTTCTTT; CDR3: CSVEDARRTEAFF
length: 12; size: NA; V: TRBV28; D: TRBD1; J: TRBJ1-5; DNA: TGTGCCAGCGGGACAGCAAATCAGCCCCAGCATTTT; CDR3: CASGTANQPQHF
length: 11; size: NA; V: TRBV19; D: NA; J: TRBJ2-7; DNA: TGTGCCAGTAGCGAGGGCGGGGAGCAGTACTTC; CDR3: CASSEGGEQYF
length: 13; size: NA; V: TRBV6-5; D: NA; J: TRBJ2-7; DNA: TGTGCCAGCAGCCGCCTCCCCGGGTACGAGCAGTACTTC; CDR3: CASSRLPGYEQYF
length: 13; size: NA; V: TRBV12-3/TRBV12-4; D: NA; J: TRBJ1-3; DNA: TGTGCCAGCAGTCCCCAACTTGGAAACACCATATATTTT; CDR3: CASSPQLGNTIYF
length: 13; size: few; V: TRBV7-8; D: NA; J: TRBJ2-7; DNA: TGTGCCAGCAGCTTAGATTCCCCATACGAGCAGTACTTC; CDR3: CASSLDSPYEQYF
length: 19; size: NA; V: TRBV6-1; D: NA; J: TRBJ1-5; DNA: TGTGCCAGCAGTGAAGTGCGGGGGGTCCGGGAAGGCTCGGGTCAGCCCCAGCATTTT; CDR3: CASSEVRGVREGSGQPQHF
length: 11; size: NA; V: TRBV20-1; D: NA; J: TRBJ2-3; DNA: TGCAGTGCTCTAGTAACAGATACGCAGTATTTT; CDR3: CSALVTDTQYF
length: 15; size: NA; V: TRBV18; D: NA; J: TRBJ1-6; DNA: TGTGCCAGCTCACCGGCGGGGTTGAAAGATTCACCCCTCCACTTT; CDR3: CASSPAGLKDSPLHF
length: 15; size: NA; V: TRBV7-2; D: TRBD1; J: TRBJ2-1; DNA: TGTGCCAGCAGCTTAGCAGCGGACAGGGGAAATGAGCAGTTCTTC; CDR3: CASSLAADRGNEQFF
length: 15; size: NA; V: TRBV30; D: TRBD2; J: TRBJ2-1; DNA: TGTGCCTGGAGTGCGGGCGGGAGGACCTACAATGAGCAGTTCTTC; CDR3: CAWSAGGRTYNEQFF
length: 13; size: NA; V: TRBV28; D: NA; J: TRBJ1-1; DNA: TGTGCCAGCAGCCTAAGAACGACAGGCGCAGCTTTCTTT; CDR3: CASSLRTTGAAFF
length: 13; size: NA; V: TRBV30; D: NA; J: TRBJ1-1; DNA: TGTGCCTGGAGTCCCCAACAGAAGAGGGTAGCTTTCTTT; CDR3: CAWSPQQKRVAFF
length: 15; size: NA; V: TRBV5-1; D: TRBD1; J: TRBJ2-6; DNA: TGCGCCAGCAGCCCCAGGGGGCCTGGGGCCAACGTCCTGACTTTC; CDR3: CASSPRGPGANVLTF
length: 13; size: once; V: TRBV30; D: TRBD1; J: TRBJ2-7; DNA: TGTGCCTGGGGGACAGGGCCCCCCTACGAGCAGTACTTC; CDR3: CAWGTGPPYEQYF
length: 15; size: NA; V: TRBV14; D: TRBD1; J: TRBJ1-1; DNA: TGTGCCAGCAGCCCCAGGACAGGGGTGAACACTGAAGCTTTCTTT; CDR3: CASSPRTGVNTEAFF
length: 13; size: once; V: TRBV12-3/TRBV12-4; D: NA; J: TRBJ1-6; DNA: TGTGCCAGCAGTTTAACCCGGAATTCACCCCTCCACTTT; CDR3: CASSLTRNSPLHF
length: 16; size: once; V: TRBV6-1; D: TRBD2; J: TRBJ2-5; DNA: TGTGCCAGCAGTGAAGTGGGTAGCGGGGGACAAGAGACCCAGTACTTC; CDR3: CASSEVGSGGQETQYF
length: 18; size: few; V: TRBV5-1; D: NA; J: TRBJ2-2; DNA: TGCGCCAGCAGTCGATGGGGACTAGGACAGGCCAACACCGGGGAGCTGTTTTTT; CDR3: CASSRWGLGQANTGELFF
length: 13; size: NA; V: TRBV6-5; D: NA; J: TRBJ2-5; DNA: TGTGCCAGCAGACCACCCGCGGGGCAGACCCAGTACTTC; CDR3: CASRPPAGQTQYF
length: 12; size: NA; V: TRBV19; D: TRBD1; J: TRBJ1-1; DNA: TGTGCCAGTAGTATCCCACAGGGGGCGGCTTTCTTT; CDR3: CASSIPQGAAFF
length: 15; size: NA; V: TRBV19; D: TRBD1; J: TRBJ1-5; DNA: TGTGCCAGTCTTGAACGGACAGGGCACAATCAGCCCCAGCATTTT; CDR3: CASLERTGHNQPQHF
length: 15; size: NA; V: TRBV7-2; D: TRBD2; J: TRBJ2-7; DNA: TGTGCCAGCAGCTTTGGCGGGAGCCACTTCTACGAGCAGTACTTC; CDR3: CASSFGGSHFYEQYF
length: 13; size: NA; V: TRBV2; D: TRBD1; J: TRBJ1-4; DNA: TGTGCCAGTACCGGGACAGGGAATGAAAAACTGTTTTTT; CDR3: CASTGTGNEKLFF
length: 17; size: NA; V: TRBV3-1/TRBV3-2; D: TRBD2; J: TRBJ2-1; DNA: TGTGCCAGCAGCCAAGGGCTAGCGGGAGGGCCGTATAATGAGCAGTTCTTC; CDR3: CASSQGLAGGPYNEQFF
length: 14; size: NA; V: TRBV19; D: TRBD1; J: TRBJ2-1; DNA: TGTGCCAGTAGTATTGGGACAGATGTCATTGAGCAGTTCTTC; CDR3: CASSIGTDVIEQFF
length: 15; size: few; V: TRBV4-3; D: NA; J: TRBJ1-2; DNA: TGCGCCAGCAGCCAAAACCTGGGGGCTGGCTATGGCTACACCTTC; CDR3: CASSQNLGAGYGYTF
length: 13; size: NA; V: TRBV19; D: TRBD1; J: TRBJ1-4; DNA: TGTGCCAGTAGTATCCAGGGGGTTCCAGGGCTGTTTTTT; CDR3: CASSIQGVPGLFF
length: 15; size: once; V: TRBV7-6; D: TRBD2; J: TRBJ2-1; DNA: TGTGCCAGCAGCCGCCAGCGGGAATCCTACAATGAGCAGTTCTTC; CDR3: CASSRQRESYNEQFF
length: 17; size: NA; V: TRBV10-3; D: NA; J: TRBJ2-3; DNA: TGTGCCATCAGTGAAGGGGGTGGGGGCGCATACACAGATACGCAGTATTTT; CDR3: CAISEGGGGAYTDTQYF
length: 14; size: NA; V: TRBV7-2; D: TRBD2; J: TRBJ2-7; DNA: TGTGCCAGCAGCGTCCTGGGAGGGGTGGGTGAGCAGTACTTC; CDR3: CASSVLGGVGEQYF
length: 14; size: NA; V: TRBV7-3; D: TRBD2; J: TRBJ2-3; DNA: TGTGCCAGCAGCTTGAGTAGCGGGGTATATACGCAGTATTTT; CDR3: CASSLSSGVYTQYF